The rows below give T cell receptor beta chains drawn from one sample of a study of OX40 agonist ivuxolimab in advanced cancers. Repertoires were generated with immunoSEQ multiplex PCR, while TCRdb's copy carries only in-frame clones and drops some. The sample includes 65,000 to 95,000 clones, approximately 92% of them seen just once. This sample comprised CD4+ or CD8+ T cells sorted from blood, obtained in a trial of the OX40 agonist ivuxolimab. The receptors were sampled from an adult with an advanced solid tumor such as melanoma, head and neck, liver or kidney cancer. CDR3s include the opening cysteine and the closing phenylalanine or tryptophan. The D gene is left open where the match is weak. Part of the rows lack a size; the others show once, few, many or a class for expanded clones.

>TRBD1|TRBJ1-1|TRBV5-1|NA|15
TGCGCCAGCACTCGGGACAGTCCTATGAACACTGAAGCTTTCTTT
CASTRDSPMNTEAFF
>NA|TRBJ2-3|TRBV9|NA|14
TGTGCCAGCACACGCGGGTTGGGCACAGATACGCAGTATTTT
CASTRGLGTDTQYF
>NA|TRBJ1-2|TRBV10-3|NA|13
TGTGCCATCAGTGAGTCCCGGGGCCCCCTTTTCTCCTTC
CAISESRGPLFSF
>TRBD2|TRBJ2-1|TRBV9|NA|18
TGTGCCAGCAGCGAGACCCTTCAGCGGGAGGGCCGGGGCAATGAGCAGTTCTTC
CASSETLQREGRGNEQFF
>NA|TRBJ2-1|TRBV7-9|NA|14
TGTGCCAGCAGCCCCCGACTGGGATCCAATGAGCAGTTCTTC
CASSPRLGSNEQFF
>NA|TRBJ2-3|TRBV7-9|NA|17
TGTGCCAGCAGACCCCGTCTTGGGCAGGGGATCACAGATACGCAGTATTTT
CASRPRLGQGITDTQYF
>NA|TRBJ2-7|TRBV2|NA|12
TGTGCCAGCCCCAGGGGTTCCAGCGAGCAGTACTTC
CASPRGSSEQYF
>NA|TRBJ1-4|TRBV7-9|NA|15
TGTGCCAGCAGCTTAACAGGTGCAACTAATGAAAAACTGTTTTTT
CASSLTGATNEKLFF
>NA|TRBJ2-5|TRBV6-5|NA|13
TGTGCCAGCACCCCCCTAAGGGGAGAGACCCAGTACTTC
CASTPLRGETQYF
>TRBD1|TRBJ2-1|TRBV4-1|NA|14
TGCGCCAGCAGCCGGACAGGCGGTAGGAATGAGCAGTTCTTC
CASSRTGGRNEQFF
>NA|TRBJ2-5|TRBV5-1|NA|15
TGCGCCAGCAGCTCAATCCCGGGAGCTCAAGAGACCCAGTACTTC
CASSSIPGAQETQYF
>NA|TRBJ2-7|TRBV5-1|once|15
TGCGCCAGCAGCTTGGTATCGGGAGTCTCCTACGAGCAGTACTTC
CASSLVSGVSYEQYF
>TRBD1|TRBJ2-5|TRBV15|NA|13
TGTGCCACCAGAAAGGACAGGAGAGAGACCCAGTACTTC
CATRKDRRETQYF
>TRBD1|TRBJ1-5|TRBV28|NA|18
TGTGCCAGCAGACCTCGGACAGGGGGACGGTCCTTCAATCAGCCCCAGCATTTT
CASRPRTGGRSFNQPQHF
>NA|TRBJ1-4|TRBV7-9|NA|16
TGTGCCAGCAGCTTAGCGACAGGAACCATTAATGAAAAACTGTTTTTT
CASSLATGTINEKLFF
>NA|TRBJ2-1|TRBV6-6|NA|14
TGTGCCAGCAGTCCCCACGGGGATGACAATAAGCAGTTCTTC
CASSPHGDDNKQFF
>NA|TRBJ2-1|TRBV7-9|NA|15
TGTGCCAGCAGCCCCGGCGTAGGGCGCGACAATGAGCAGTTCTTC
CASSPGVGRDNEQFF
>TRBD1|TRBJ2-6|TRBV30|NA|16
TGTGCCTGGGGGGACAGGCTTAATCAGGGGGCCAACGTCCTGACTTTC
CAWGDRLNQGANVLTF
>TRBD2|TRBJ2-7|TRBV7-2|NA|16
TGTGCCAGCAGCCCGAGTTTCGGGAGGGCGGGGTACGAGCAGTACTTC
CASSPSFGRAGYEQYF
>TRBD2|TRBJ2-3|TRBV19|NA|15
TGTGCCAGTAGTCCCCGGCGGGGGAGCACAGATACGCAGTATTTT
CASSPRRGSTDTQYF
>NA|TRBJ2-5|TRBV28|few|17
TGTGCCAGCAGTTTACTTAGCCGCTACCTAAGGCGGGAGACCCAGTACTTC
CASSLLSRYLRRETQYF
>TRBD1|TRBJ1-2|TRBV19|NA|13
TGTGCCAGTAGTCCGGGACAGCCTCTTACCTACACCTTC
CASSPGQPLTYTF
>TRBD1|TRBJ2-1|TRBV18|NA|16
TGTGCCAGCTCACCACGGACAGGTTATACAATGACGGAGCAGTTCTTC
CASSPRTGYTMTEQFF
>NA|TRBJ2-1|TRBV29-1|NA|14
TGCAGCGTTGAAGGACAGCCCTCCTACAATGAGCAGTTCTTC
CSVEGQPSYNEQFF
>NA|TRBJ2-1|TRBV5-6|NA|15
TGTGCCAGCAGGCCCCGGGCAGGGATTGGCAATGAGCAGTTCTTC
CASRPRAGIGNEQFF
>NA|TRBJ1-1|TRBV11-3|once|13
TGTGCCAGCAGCCAGGGGCGGAACACTGAAGCTTTCTTT
CASSQGRNTEAFF
>TRBD2|TRBJ2-7|TRBV28|NA|14
TGTGCCAGCAGATCAGCGGGAGATGCCTACGAGCAGTACTTC
CASRSAGDAYEQYF
>NA|TRBJ2-1|TRBV11-3|once|15
TGTGCCAGCAGCCCAACTAGCGTCAGGGGCAATGAGCAGTTCTTC
CASSPTSVRGNEQFF
>TRBD1|TRBJ2-3|TRBV4-2|NA|19
TGTGCCAGCAGCCAAGATTCTGACAGGGTTAGGGCAGGCACAGATACGCAGTATTTT
CASSQDSDRVRAGTDTQYF
>NA|TRBJ2-7|TRBV6-5|once|13
TGTGCCAGCAGTAAACAGGGCAGCTACGAGCAGTACTTC
CASSKQGSYEQYF
>NA|TRBJ2-5|TRBV20-1|NA|11
TGCAGTGCTTCCTACTTGGAGACCCAGTACTTC
CSASYLETQYF
>TRBD1|TRBJ1-3|TRBV28|NA|13
TGTGCCAGCAGTTTTGGACAGGGGAACACCATATATTTT
CASSFGQGNTIYF
>NA|TRBJ1-1|TRBV7-9|few|13
TGTGCCAGCAGCTTAGACAGGAACACTGAAGCTTTCTTT
CASSLDRNTEAFF
>TRBD2|TRBJ2-2|TRBV9|NA|16
TGTGCCAGCAGCTCCGGAACTAGCGCGAACACCGGGGAGCTGTTTTTT
CASSSGTSANTGELFF
>TRBD2|TRBJ2-1|TRBV6-1|once|15
TGTGCCAGCAGTTTAGCGGGAGAAGACTACAATGAGCAGTTCTTC
CASSLAGEDYNEQFF
>NA|TRBJ2-7|TRBV5-1|NA|15
TGCGCCAGCAGCTTGGAGTGGGGGGCTCAGTACGAGCAGTACTTC
CASSLEWGAQYEQYF
>TRBD2|TRBJ2-5|TRBV6-6|NA|15
TGTGCCAGCAGTCTGACTAGCCCACACGTGGAGACCCAGTACTTC
CASSLTSPHVETQYF
>TRBD2|TRBJ2-5|TRBV27|NA|15
TGTGCCAGCAGTTTGGGGCGGGAGGGCCAAGAGACCCAGTACTTC
CASSLGREGQETQYF
>TRBD1|TRBJ1-1|TRBV7-8|once|15
TGTGCCAGCAGCTTAGCCGGACAGGGGAACACTGAAGCTTTCTTT
CASSLAGQGNTEAFF
>NA|TRBJ2-5|TRBV10-3|once|12
TGTGCCATCAGTGACCCGCAGTTGTCCCAGTACTTC
CAISDPQLSQYF
>TRBD2|TRBJ2-2|TRBV28|once|16
TGTGCCAGCAGTCCCCATGGGACTAATGGGGGAGGGGAGCTGTTTTTT
CASSPHGTNGGGELFF
>NA|TRBJ1-1|TRBV11-1|NA|14
TGTGCCAGCAGCCCGGATCAAGGTCGGACTGAAGCTTTCTTT
CASSPDQGRTEAFF
>NA|TRBJ2-3|TRBV18|NA|15
TGTGCCAGCTCACCACCCTCCGGGGTTCCAGATACGCAGTATTTT
CASSPPSGVPDTQYF
>NA|TRBJ2-3|TRBV11-3|once|15
TGTGCCAGCAGCCGAGAGGGGGTGGACACAGATACGCAGTATTTT
CASSREGVDTDTQYF
>TRBD2|TRBJ2-5|TRBV28|NA|17
TGTGCCAGCAGTTCTCAGGTGACAGCGGGAGGAGGGGAGACCCAGTACTTC
CASSSQVTAGGGETQYF
>NA|TRBJ1-1|TRBV7-9|NA|14
TGTGCCAGCAGCTCTGGAGCAGGTTACACTGAAGCTTTCTTT
CASSSGAGYTEAFF
>TRBD1|TRBJ1-4|TRBV6-5|NA|15
TGTGCCAGCAGTAATAACAGGGGGGGAGGGGAAAAACTGTTTTTT
CASSNNRGGGEKLFF
>TRBD2|TRBJ2-5|TRBV12-5|NA|16
TGTGCTAGTGGTTGGGCGTCTAGCGGGAGGGGAGAGACCCAGTACTTC
CASGWASSGRGETQYF
>TRBD2|TRBJ2-7|TRBV7-2|NA|15
TGTGCCAGCAGCGGTTCTAGCGGGTTAGCCTACGAGCAGTACTTC
CASSGSSGLAYEQYF
>NA|TRBJ2-5|TRBV5-1|NA|14
TGCGCCAGCAGCGTGGAACAGGGTTGGGAGACCCAGTACTTC
CASSVEQGWETQYF
>NA|TRBJ1-2|TRBV30|NA|12
TGTGCCTGGAGTAGAGGGGAGGGCGGCTACACCTTC
CAWSRGEGGYTF